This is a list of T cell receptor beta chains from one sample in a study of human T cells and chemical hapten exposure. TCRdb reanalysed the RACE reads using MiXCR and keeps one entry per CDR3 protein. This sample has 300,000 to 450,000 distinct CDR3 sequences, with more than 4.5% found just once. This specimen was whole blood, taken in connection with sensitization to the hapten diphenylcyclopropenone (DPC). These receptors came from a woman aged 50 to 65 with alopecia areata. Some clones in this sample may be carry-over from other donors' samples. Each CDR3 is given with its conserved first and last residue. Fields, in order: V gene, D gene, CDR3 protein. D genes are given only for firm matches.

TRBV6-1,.,CASSERLYGYTF
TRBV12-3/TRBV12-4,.,CASRGTDQPQHF
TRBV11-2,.,CASSLGGGRVDEQFF
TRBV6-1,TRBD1,CASSEIQGQGYTF
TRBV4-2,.,CASSQDRPASARAETQYF
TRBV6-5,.,CASTNSRAGGNTIYF
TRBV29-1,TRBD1,CSYRTGGDEQFF
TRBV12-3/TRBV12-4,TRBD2,CASSLMVAGALQETQYF
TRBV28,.,CASTRTSKNIQYF
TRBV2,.,CASSQTRYQETQYF
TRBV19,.,CASRSQGNEKLFF
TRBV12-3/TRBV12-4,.,CASRPSRGENTEAFF
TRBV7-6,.,CASSLGSGLQHEKLFF
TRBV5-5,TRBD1,CASSSITGVNTGELFF
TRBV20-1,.,CSAKSVQGQNEKLFF
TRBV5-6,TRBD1,CASSPRDRNTEAFF
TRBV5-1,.,CASSLAPGDYEQYF
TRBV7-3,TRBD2,CASSLTPAGGHGEQFF
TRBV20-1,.,CSASGGNTGELFF
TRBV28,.,CASSPSIPGTEAFF
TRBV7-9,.,CASSLAGAGTNEQYF
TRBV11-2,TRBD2,CASSSGTTGLAATGELFF
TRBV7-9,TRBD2,CASSLVPRGRANEQFF
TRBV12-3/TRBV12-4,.,CASRSFGGGNTEAFF